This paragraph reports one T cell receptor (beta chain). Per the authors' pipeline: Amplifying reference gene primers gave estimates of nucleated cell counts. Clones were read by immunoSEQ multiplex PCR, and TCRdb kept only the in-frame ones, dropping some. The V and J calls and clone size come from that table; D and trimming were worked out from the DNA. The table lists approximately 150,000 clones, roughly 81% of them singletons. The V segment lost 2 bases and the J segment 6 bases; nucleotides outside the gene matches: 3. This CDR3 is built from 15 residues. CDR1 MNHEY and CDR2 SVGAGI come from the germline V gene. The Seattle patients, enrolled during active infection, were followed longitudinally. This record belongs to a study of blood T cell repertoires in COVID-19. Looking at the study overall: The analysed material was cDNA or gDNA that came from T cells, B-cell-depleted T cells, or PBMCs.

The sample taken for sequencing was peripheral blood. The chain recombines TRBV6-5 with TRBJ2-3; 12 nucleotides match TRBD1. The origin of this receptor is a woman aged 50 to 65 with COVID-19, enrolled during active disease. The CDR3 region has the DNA TGTGCCAGCAGTTACATGGGACAGGGGGCCGATACGCAGTATTTT. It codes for CASSYMGQGADTQYF.